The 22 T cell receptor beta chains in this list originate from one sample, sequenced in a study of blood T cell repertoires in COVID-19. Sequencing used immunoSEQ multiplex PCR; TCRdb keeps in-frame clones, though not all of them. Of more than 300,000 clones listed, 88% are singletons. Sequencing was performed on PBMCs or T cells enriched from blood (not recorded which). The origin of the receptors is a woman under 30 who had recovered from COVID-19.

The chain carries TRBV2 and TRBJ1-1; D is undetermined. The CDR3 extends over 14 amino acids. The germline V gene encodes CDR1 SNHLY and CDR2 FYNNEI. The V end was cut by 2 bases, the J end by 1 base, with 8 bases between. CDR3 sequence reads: CASSEFGANTEAFF. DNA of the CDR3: TGTGCCAGCAGTGAATTCGGTGCGAACACTGAAGCTTTCTTT.

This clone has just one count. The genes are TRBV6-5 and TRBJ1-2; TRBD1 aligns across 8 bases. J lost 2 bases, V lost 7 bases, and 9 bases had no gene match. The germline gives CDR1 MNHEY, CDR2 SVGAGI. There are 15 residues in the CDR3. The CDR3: CASTGGQGKNYGYTF. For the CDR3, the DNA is TGTGCCAGCACTGGCGGACAGGGCAAAAACTATGGCTACACCTTC.

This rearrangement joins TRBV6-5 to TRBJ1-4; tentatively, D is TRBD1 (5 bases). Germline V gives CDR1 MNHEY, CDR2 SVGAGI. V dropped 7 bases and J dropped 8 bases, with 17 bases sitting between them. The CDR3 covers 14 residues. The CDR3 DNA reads TGTGCCAGCACCTCGGGGGGTACGTCCGAAAAACTGTTTTTT. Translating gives CASTSGGTSEKLFF.

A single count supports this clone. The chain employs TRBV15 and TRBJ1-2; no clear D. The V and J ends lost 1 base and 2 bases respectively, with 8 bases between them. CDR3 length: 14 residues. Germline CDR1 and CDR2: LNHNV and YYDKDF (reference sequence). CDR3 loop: CATSRVSANYGYTF. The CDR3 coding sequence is TGTGCCACCAGCAGAGTGAGTGCGAACTATGGCTACACCTTC.

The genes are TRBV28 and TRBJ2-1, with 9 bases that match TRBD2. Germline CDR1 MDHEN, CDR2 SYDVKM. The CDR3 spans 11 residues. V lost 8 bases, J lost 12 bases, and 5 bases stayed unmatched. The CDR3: CASRIAGVQFF. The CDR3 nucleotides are TGTGCCAGCCGAATAGCGGGGGTGCAGTTCTTC.

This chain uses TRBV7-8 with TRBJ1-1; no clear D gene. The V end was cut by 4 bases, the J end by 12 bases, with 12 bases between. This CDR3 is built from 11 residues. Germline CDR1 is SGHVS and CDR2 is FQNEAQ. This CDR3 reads CASSSGIRPFF. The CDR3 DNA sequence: TGTGCCAGCAGCTCGGGGATCAGACCTTTCTTT.

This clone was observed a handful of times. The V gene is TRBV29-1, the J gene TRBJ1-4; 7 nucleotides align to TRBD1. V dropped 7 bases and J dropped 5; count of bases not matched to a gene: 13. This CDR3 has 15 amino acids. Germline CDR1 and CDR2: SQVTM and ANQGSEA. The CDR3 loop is CSADFQGDANEKLFF. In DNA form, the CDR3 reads TGCAGCGCGGATTTCCAGGGGGACGCCAATGAAAAACTGTTTTTT.

The CDR3 region is CAWSVGTSGGEDTQYF. The CDR3 nucleotides are TGTGCCTGGAGTGTAGGAACTAGCGGGGGGGAGGATACGCAGTATTTT. This chain links TRBV30 with TRBJ2-3, with 13 positions matching TRBD2. Germline CDR1 GTSNPN, CDR2 SVGIG (reference sequence). CDR3 length: 16 amino acids. V trimming: 0 bases; J trimming: 6 bases; junction bases outside the gene matches: 6.

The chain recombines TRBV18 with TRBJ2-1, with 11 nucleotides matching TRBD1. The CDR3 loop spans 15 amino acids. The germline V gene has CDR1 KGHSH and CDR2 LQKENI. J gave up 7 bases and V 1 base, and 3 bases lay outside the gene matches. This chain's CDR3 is CASSPRTGGGNEQFF. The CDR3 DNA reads TGTGCCAGCTCACCACGGACAGGGGGCGGGAATGAGCAGTTCTTC.

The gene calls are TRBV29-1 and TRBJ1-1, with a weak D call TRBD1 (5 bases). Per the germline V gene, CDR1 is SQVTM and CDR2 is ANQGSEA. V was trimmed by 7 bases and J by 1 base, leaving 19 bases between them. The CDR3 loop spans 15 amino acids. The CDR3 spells CSASGGRRSNTEAFF. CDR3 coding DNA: TGCAGCGCAAGCGGGGGGAGGCGGTCGAACACTGAAGCTTTCTTT.

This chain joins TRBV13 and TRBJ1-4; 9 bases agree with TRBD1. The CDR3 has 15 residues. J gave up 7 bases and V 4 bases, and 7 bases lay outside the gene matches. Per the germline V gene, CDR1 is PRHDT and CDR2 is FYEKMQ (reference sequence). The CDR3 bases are TGTGCCAGCAGCTCCCGACAGGGGGGGACTGAAAAACTGTTTTTT. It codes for CASSSRQGGTEKLFF.

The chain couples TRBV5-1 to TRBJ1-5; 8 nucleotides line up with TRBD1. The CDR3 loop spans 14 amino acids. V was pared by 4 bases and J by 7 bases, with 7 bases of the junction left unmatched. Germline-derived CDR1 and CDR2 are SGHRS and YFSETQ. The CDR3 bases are TGCGCCAGCAGCCGCAAGACAGGGGAACAGCCCCAGCATTTT. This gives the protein CASSRKTGEQPQHF.

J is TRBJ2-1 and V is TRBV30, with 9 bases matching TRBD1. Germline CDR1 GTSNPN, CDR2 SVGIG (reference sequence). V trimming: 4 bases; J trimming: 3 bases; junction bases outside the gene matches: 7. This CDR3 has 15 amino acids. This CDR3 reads CAWTQQGADYNEQFF. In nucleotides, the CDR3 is TGTGCCTGGACCCAACAGGGGGCGGACTACAATGAGCAGTTCTTC.

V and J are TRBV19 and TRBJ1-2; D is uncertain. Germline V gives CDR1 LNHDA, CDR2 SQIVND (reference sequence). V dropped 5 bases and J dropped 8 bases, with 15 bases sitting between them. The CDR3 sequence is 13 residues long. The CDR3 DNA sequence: TGTGCCAGTAGTCCCCGGGGTTCGTGGGGCTACACCTTC. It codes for CASSPRGSWGYTF. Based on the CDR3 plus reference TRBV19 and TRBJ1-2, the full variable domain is DGGITQSPKYLFRKEGQNVTLSCEQNLNHDAMYWYRQDPGQGLRLIYYSQIVNDFQKGDIAEGYSVSREKKESFPLTVTSAQKNPTAFYLCASSPRGSWGYTFGSGTRLTVV.

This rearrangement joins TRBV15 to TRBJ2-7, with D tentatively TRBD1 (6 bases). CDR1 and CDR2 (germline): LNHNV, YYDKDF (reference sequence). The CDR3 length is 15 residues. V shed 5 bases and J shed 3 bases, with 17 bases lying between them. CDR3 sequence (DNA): TGTGCCACCAGCGTAGGGCCAGGGGATATCTACGAGCAGTACTTC. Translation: CATSVGPGDIYEQYF.

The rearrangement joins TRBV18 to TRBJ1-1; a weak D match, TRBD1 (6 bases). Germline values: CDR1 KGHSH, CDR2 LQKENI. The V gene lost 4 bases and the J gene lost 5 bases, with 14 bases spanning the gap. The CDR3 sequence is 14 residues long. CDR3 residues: CASSLTGSSTEAFF. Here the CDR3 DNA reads TGTGCCAGCTCACTAACAGGGAGTAGTACTGAAGCTTTCTTT.

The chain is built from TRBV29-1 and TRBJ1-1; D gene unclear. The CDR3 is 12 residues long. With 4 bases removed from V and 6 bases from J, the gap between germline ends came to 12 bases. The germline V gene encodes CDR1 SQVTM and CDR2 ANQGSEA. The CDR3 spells CSVGTEYSEAFF. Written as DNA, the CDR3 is TGCAGCGTTGGTACAGAGTACTCTGAAGCTTTCTTT.

CDR3 loop: CASSSSGAIIGELFF. The CDR3 DNA follows: TGTGCCAGCAGCTCTAGCGGGGCTATCATCGGGGAGCTGTTTTTT. The rearrangement uses TRBV7-9 and TRBJ2-2; 9 bases agree with TRBD2. The germline CDR1 and CDR2 sequences are SEHNR and FQNEAQ (reference sequence). The CDR3 consists of 15 residues. V trimming: 4 bases; J trimming: 7 bases; junction bases outside the gene matches: 7.

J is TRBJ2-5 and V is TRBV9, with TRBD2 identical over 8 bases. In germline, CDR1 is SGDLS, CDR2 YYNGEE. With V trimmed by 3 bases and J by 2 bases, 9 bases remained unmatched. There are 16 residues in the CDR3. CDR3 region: CASSARVGGAQETQYF. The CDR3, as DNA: TGTGCCAGCAGCGCGAGGGTCGGGGGGGCGCAAGAGACCCAGTACTTC.

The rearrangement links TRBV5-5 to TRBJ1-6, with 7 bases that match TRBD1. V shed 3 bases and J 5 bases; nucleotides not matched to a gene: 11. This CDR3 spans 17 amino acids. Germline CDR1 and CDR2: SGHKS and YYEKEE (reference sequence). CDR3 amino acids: CASSYPLGTANNSPLHF. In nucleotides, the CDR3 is TGTGCCAGCAGCTACCCCTTGGGGACAGCTAATAATTCACCCCTCCACTTT.

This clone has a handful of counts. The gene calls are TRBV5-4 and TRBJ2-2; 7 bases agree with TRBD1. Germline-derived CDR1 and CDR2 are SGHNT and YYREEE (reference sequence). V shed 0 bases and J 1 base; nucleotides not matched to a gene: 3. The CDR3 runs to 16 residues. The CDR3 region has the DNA TGTGCCAGCAGCTTGGGAGGGGGCAAGAACACCGGGGAGCTGTTTTTT. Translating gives CASSLGGGKNTGELFF.

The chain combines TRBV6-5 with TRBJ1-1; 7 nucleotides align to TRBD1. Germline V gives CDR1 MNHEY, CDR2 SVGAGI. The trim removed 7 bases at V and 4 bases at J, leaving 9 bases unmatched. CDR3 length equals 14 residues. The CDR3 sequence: CASTTDRVRTEAFF. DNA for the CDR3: TGTGCCAGCACCACAGACAGGGTTCGCACTGAAGCTTTCTTT.